The present TCR beta chain was sequenced within a study of cytomegalovirus exposure and HLA in healthy donors. PCR used 60 Vbeta primers and 13 Jbeta primers. Generated by immunoSEQ multiplex PCR, the TCRdb table keeps only in-frame clones and is missing some. The data show about 99,000 clones, with over 65% seen just once and approximately 1.7% held by the top ten. This CDR3 is built from 13 residues. The ends were cut back, 5 bases at V and 0 bases at J, with 7 bases in the middle. Germline V lookup: CDR1 MNHEY, CDR2 SVGAGI. Sequenced input: PBMCs. The receptor was derived from a woman in her thirties or forties in good health and CMV-seronegative. V usage is TRBV6-5 and J usage is TRBJ1-1, with D unclear. Here the CDR3 DNA reads TGTGCCAGCAGTAACATGATGAACACTGAAGCTTTCTTT. Amino acids: CASSNMMNTEAFF.